These 22 T cell receptor beta chains were sequenced from one sample in a study of PD-1 blockade in mismatch repair-deficient tumors. The repertoire was sequenced with immunoSEQ multiplex PCR; TCRdb's copy has only in-frame clones and lacks some. Of some 120,000 clones in the sample, 70% to 90% are singletons; the top ten hold around an eighth. The input for sequencing was peripheral blood, taken 44 weeks after starting pembrolizumab. These receptors all come from an adult with mismatch repair-deficient cancer.

The V gene is TRBV25-1, the J gene TRBJ2-7, with TRBD1 identical over 9 bases. Germline V gene lookup returns CDR1 MGHDK and CDR2 SYGVNS. The CDR3 sequence is 14 residues long. V lost 8 bases to trimming and J lost 5 bases; unmatched junction nucleotides: 10. The CDR3 here is CASRPGQGRDEQYF. The CDR3, as DNA: TGTGCCAGCCGACCGGGACAGGGTCGCGACGAGCAGTACTTC.

The chain joins TRBV29-1 to TRBJ1-2, with a tentative D call TRBD1 (5 bases). The CDR3 consists of 15 residues. The germline gives CDR1 SQVTM, CDR2 ANQGSEA. V was clipped by 0 bases and J by 1 base, with 12 bases between them. For the CDR3, the DNA is TGCAGCGTTGAAGATCTGGCAGGGAGTAACTATGGCTACACCTTC. Translation gives CSVEDLAGSNYGYTF.

This clone showed up just once. This chain connects TRBV7-9 to TRBJ1-1; perhaps TRBD1 as D (6 bases). The CDR3 sequence is 15 residues long. V lost 2 bases and J 1 base, leaving 11 bases between the germline ends. Germline assignment: CDR1 SEHNR and CDR2 FQNEAQ (reference sequence). CDR3 residues: CASSLRAGENTEAFF. The DNA of the CDR3 is TGTGCCAGCAGCTTACGGGCAGGGGAGAACACTGAAGCTTTCTTT.

The chain carries TRBV5-1 and TRBJ2-3; perhaps TRBD2 as D (6 bases). Germline CDR1 reads SGHRS; CDR2 reads YFSETQ. The CDR3 is 18 amino acids. V was trimmed by 0 bases and J by 1 base, leaving 18 bases between them. CDR3 in amino acids: CASSLGAWGDLGTDTQYF. CDR3 sequence (DNA): TGCGCCAGCAGCTTGGGGGCTTGGGGGGACCTAGGCACAGATACGCAGTATTTT. The whole variable domain, filled in from reference TRBV5-1 and TRBJ2-3, reads KAGVTQTPRYLIKTRGQQVTLSCSPISGHRSVSWYQQTPGQGLQFLFEYFSETQRNKGNFPGRFSGRQFSNSRSEMNVSTLELGDSALYLCASSLGAWGDLGTDTQYFGPGTRLTVL.

The chain links TRBV6-5 to TRBJ2-3; 7 nucleotides align to TRBD2. Losses at the gene ends were 4 bases for V and 4 bases for J; bases not matched to a gene: 8. Germline CDR1 is MNHEY and CDR2 is SVGAGI. The CDR3 sequence is 15 residues long. The DNA of the CDR3 is TGTGCCAGCAGTTCCCGAGGGGCGGGAGCAGATACGCAGTATTTT. Its protein is CASSSRGAGADTQYF.

This clone was detected only a few times. The V call is TRBV2, the J call TRBJ2-7; no definite D call. V lost 7 bases, J lost 4 bases, and 11 bases lay in between. The germline V gene has CDR1 SNHLY and CDR2 FYNNEI. This CDR3 is built from 12 residues. DNA for the CDR3: TGTGCCAGCACCTCACTTGGATACGAGCAGTACTTC. The encoded protein is CASTSLGYEQYF.

V is TRBV9 and J is TRBJ1-2; D call uncertain. Between the trimmed V and J ends, which lost 4 bases and 4 bases, there was a span of 20 bases. The germline gives CDR1 SGDLS, CDR2 YYNGEE. The CDR3 has 16 residues. CDR3 amino acids: CASSPSLTALGYGYTF. The CDR3 bases are TGTGCCAGCAGCCCATCCCTAACCGCACTGGGCTATGGCTACACCTTC.

V and J are TRBV2 and TRBJ2-7, with 9 bases matching TRBD1. This CDR3 region has 14 residues. The V gene end was trimmed by 0 bases and the J gene end by 3 bases; junction bases not matched to a gene: 0. In germline, CDR1 is SNHLY, CDR2 FYNNEI. The DNA of the CDR3 is TGTGCCAGCAGTGAAGCGGGACAGGGCTACGAGCAGTACTTC. It yields the protein CASSEAGQGYEQYF. The entire variable domain, with the rest obtained from reference TRBV2 and TRBJ2-7, is as follows: EPEVTQTPSHQVTQMGQEVILRCVPISNHLYFYWYRQILGQKVEFLVSFYNNEISEKSEIFDDQFSVERPDGSNFTLKIRSTKLEDSAMYFCASSEAGQGYEQYFGPGTRLTVT.

For this clone: A junction end diverges from the germline sequence, so it may reflect a read error. The gene calls are TRBV7-2 and TRBJ2-7; D may be TRBD2 (5 bases). CDR1 and CDR2 (germline): SGHTA, FQGNSA. The CDR3 extends over 13 amino acids. In DNA, the CDR3 is TGTGCCAGCAGCCTAGCCACCTCCTACGAGCAGTACTTC. Residues: CASSLATSYEQYF.

The gene calls are TRBV7-6 and TRBJ2-7; D unresolved. From germline, CDR1 is SGHVS and CDR2 FNYEAQ. The CDR3 is 11 amino acids. Between the trimmed V and J ends, which lost 5 bases and 2 bases, there was a span of 4 bases. The DNA of the CDR3 is TGTGCCAGCAGCCCGGCCTACGAGCAGTACTTC. This gives the protein CASSPAYEQYF.

This clone has just one count. This chain joins TRBV6-1 and TRBJ2-6, with D uncertain. The V and J ends lost 3 bases and 2 bases respectively, with 8 bases between them. Germline lookup yields CDR1 MNHNS and CDR2 SASEGT. The length of the CDR3 is 15 residues. For the CDR3, the DNA is TGTGCCAGCAGTGAGGAAGCCCCTGGGGCCAACGTCCTGACTTTC. It is translated as CASSEEAPGANVLTF.

As DNA, the CDR3 is TGTGCCTGGACAGGCGGACCTCTGGGCACTGAAGCTTTCTTT. It specifies CAWTGGPLGTEAFF. J is TRBJ1-1 and V is TRBV30; D remains ambiguous. This CDR3 has 14 residues. Germline CDR1 is GTSNPN and CDR2 is SVGIG (reference sequence). The V end was cut by 4 bases, the J end by 4 bases, with 16 bases between.

In this sample, this clone turned up a few times. The chain uses TRBV6-5 and TRBJ2-7, with 8 bases matching TRBD1. This CDR3 contains 13 residues. Germline CDR1 is MNHEY and CDR2 is SVGAGI. Unmatched junction bases numbered 7, after V lost 6 bases and J lost 6 bases. The CDR3: CASSRGTGGEQYF. The CDR3, as DNA: TGTGCCAGCAGCCGCGGCACAGGGGGCGAGCAGTACTTC.

The chain has TRBV25-1 and TRBJ1-5; no clear D gene. The CDR3 totals 14 residues. The V end lost 1 base, the J end lost 4 bases, and 8 bases lay between the germline ends. The germline V gene has CDR1 MGHDK and CDR2 SYGVNS. CDR3 sequence reads: CASSEWEKNQPQHF. The DNA of the CDR3 is TGTGCCAGCAGTGAATGGGAGAAAAATCAGCCCCAGCATTTT.

This chain joins TRBV7-9 and TRBJ2-3; 7 positions agree with TRBD2. This CDR3 has 16 residues. Germline-derived CDR1 and CDR2 are SEHNR and FQNEAQ (reference sequence). The junction had 9 bases not matched to a gene; V was cut back by 0 bases and J by 6 bases. CDR3 region: CASSLALGEGHDTQYF. In nucleotides, the CDR3 is TGTGCCAGCAGCTTAGCGTTGGGGGAGGGCCACGATACGCAGTATTTT.

This rearrangement joins TRBV29-1 to TRBJ1-1; 10 nucleotides match TRBD1. Germline lookup yields CDR1 SQVTM and CDR2 ANQGSEA. The J segment lost 5 bases and the V segment lost 4 bases, leaving 7 bases of the junction unmatched. CDR3 length equals 14 residues. The CDR3 region is CSVVRDRGVTEAFF. CDR3 nucleotide sequence: TGCAGCGTTGTAAGGGACAGGGGTGTGACTGAAGCTTTCTTT.

V gene TRBV7-3 combines with J gene TRBJ2-7; TRBD2 agrees at 12 bases. With 2 bases clipped from V and 5 bases from J, the junction kept 4 bases outside the gene matches. Germline values: CDR1 SGHTA, CDR2 FQGTGA. CDR3 length: 15 amino acids. CDR3 nucleotides: TGTGCCAGCAGCTTATCGACTAGCGGGAGCCACGAGCAGTACTTC. Amino acid sequence: CASSLSTSGSHEQYF. Supplemented by reference TRBV7-3 and TRBJ2-7, the full variable domain reads GAGVSQTPSNKVTEKGKYVELRCDPISGHTALYWYRQSLGQGPEFLIYFQGTGAADDSGLPNDRFFAVRPEGSVSTLKIQRTERGDSAVYLCASSLSTSGSHEQYFGPGTRLTVT.

There are a few counts of this clone. This sequence joins TRBV7-2 and TRBJ1-2, with 8 positions matching TRBD1. The V and J ends lost 7 bases and 5 bases, in that order; junction bases with no gene match: 9. Germline-derived CDR1 and CDR2 are SGHTA and FQGNSA. This CDR3 contains 14 residues. CDR3 sequence (DNA): TGTGCCAGCACCGGGACAGGAGTCCCTTATGGCTACACCTTC. Amino acids: CASTGTGVPYGYTF.

This clone is a singleton in its sample. The V gene is TRBV30, the J gene TRBJ2-1; TRBD1 matches 9 bases. The CDR3 runs to 15 residues. Germline lookup yields CDR1 GTSNPN and CDR2 SVGIG (reference sequence). With 2 bases clipped from V and 5 bases from J, the junction kept 7 bases outside the gene matches. The CDR3 sequence: CAWSITGTGNNEQFF. In DNA, the CDR3 is TGTGCCTGGAGTATAACCGGGACAGGGAACAATGAGCAGTTCTTC. Full variable domain (missing parts from reference TRBV30 and TRBJ2-1): SQTIHQWPATLVQPVGSPLSLECTVEGTSNPNLYWYRQAAGRGLQLLFYSVGIGQISSEVPQNLSASRPQDRQFILSSKKLLLSDSGFYLCAWSITGTGNNEQFFGPGTRLTVL.

The V call is TRBV7-2, the J call TRBJ2-4; D call uncertain. Germline loops: CDR1 SGHTA, CDR2 FQGNSA. The V gene lost 5 bases and the J gene lost 8 bases, with 16 bases spanning the gap. This CDR3 contains 14 residues. CDR3 amino acids: CASSDRPGIDIQYF. The CDR3, as DNA: TGTGCCAGCAGCGACCGGCCTGGTATCGACATTCAGTACTTC.

This clone appeared a few times. This chain joins TRBV29-1 and TRBJ1-1; D might be TRBD1 (5 bases). The V gene's germline CDR1 is SQVTM and CDR2 ANQGSEA. The V gene lost 3 bases and the J gene lost 6 bases, with 14 bases spanning the gap. The CDR3 runs 13 residues. This CDR3 reads CSVDQGIISEAFF. The CDR3 DNA reads TGCAGCGTTGACCAGGGTATAATATCTGAAGCTTTCTTT.

CDR3 coding DNA: TGCGCCAGCAATCCCGATTGGGGGGTAGGGGAGCAGTACTTC. Its translation: CASNPDWGVGEQYF. This chain joins TRBV5-1 and TRBJ2-7, with a weak D call TRBD2 (6 bases). Trimming took 6 bases from V and 7 from J, leaving 20 bases between them. Germline assignment: CDR1 SGHRS and CDR2 YFSETQ. The CDR3 runs to 14 residues.